Sequencing of this TCR beta chain was carried out in a study of Tregs in tolerant kidney transplant recipients. The CDR3 sequence is 15 residues long. From germline, CDR1 is LNHNV and CDR2 YYDKDF (reference sequence). V gave up 1 base and J gave up 8 bases, with 17 bases separating them. The table came from immunoSEQ multiplex PCR; TCRdb's copy has only in-frame clones and leaves some out. The sample lists 80,000 to 90,000 clones, over 85% seen once, with 4.7% in the top ten. The rearrangement uses TRBV15 and TRBJ1-2; no definite D call. The specimen sequenced was CD8+ T cells from blood. The source is a human donor in good health. This CDR3 reads CATSRVIEPKRGYTF. DNA for the CDR3: TGTGCCACCAGCAGAGTTATTGAGCCCAAGAGGGGCTACACCTTC. Complete variable domain (other parts from reference TRBV15 and TRBJ1-2): DAMVIQNPRYQVTQFGKPVTLSCSQTLNHNVMYWYQQKSSQAPKLLFHYYDKDFNNEADTPDNFQSRRPNTSFCFLDIRSPGLGDTAMYLCATSRVIEPKRGYTFGSGTRLTVV.